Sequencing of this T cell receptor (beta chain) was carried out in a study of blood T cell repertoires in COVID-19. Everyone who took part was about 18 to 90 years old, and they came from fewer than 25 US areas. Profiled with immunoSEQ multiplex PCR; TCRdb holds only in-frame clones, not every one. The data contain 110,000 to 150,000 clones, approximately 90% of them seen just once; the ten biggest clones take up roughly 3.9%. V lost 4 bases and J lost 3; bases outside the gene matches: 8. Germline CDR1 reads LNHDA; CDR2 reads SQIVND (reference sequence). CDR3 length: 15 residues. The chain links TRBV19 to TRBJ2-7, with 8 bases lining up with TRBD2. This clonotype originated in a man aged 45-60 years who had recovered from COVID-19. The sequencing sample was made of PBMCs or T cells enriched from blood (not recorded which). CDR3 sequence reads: CASSKTTSEDYEQYF. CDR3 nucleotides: TGTGCCAGTAGTAAGACGACTAGCGAAGACTACGAGCAGTACTTC. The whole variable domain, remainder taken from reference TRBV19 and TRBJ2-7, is DGGITQSPKYLFRKEGQNVTLSCEQNLNHDAMYWYRQDPGQGLRLIYYSQIVNDFQKGDIAEGYSVSREKKESFPLTVTSAQKNPTAFYLCASSKTTSEDYEQYFGPGTRLTVT.